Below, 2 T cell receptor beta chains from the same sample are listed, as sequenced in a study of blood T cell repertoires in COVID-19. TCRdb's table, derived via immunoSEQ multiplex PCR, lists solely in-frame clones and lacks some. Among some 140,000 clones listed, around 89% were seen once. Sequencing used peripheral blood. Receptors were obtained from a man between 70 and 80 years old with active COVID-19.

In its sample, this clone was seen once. CDR3 sequence: CATSPQGPNTEAFF. The CDR3 nucleotides read TGTGCCACCAGCCCCCAGGGCCCGAACACTGAAGCTTTCTTT. The chain has TRBV15 and TRBJ1-1; D may be TRBD1 (5 bases). The CDR3 sequence is 14 residues long. The germline V gene encodes CDR1 LNHNV and CDR2 YYDKDF (reference sequence). V was pared by 5 bases and J by 1 base, with 11 bases between.

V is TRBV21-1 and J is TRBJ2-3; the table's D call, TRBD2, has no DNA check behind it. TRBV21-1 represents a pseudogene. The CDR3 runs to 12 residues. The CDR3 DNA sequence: TGTGCCAGCATTCCCCAGCCGGGTACGCAGTATTTT. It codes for CASIPQPGTQYF.